This TCR beta chain was identified in a study of cytomegalovirus exposure and HLA in healthy donors. Study-level information: Early release data held 85 million or so unique TCRs from HLA-typed donors.

The study's findings and limits: Near-uniform donor sequencing depth was presumed by presence/absence analyses.

As regards this clone: Its antigen is still unknown.

PCR employed 60 Vbeta and 13 Jbeta primers. Data came from immunoSEQ multiplex PCR; TCRdb stores just in-frame clones and leaves some out. The table has 160,000 or so clones, about 75% seen once. The TCR originated in a man younger than 30 in good health and CMV-seropositive. Sequenced input: PBMCs.

The CDR3 DNA reads TGTGCCAGCAGCTTAGGCATGCCTAGCGGGCAAGAGACCCAGTACTTC. Translated, it gives CASSLGMPSGQETQYF. The chain combines TRBV7-8 with TRBJ2-5; TRBD2 matches at 8 bases. The CDR3 has 16 amino acids. Trimming removed 1 base from V and 2 bases from J; junction bases left unmatched: 6. Germline values: CDR1 SGHVS, CDR2 FQNEAQ.